One and the same sample provided the 21 T cell receptor beta chains below, sequenced in a study of T cells after yellow fever vaccination. TCRdb independently ran MiXCR on the 5' RACE reads; one entry per CDR3 protein. The table includes approximately 300,000 distinct CDR3 sequences, roughly 7% detected once. Material: PBMCs, obtained approximately 40 days after the first yellow fever vaccination. Receptors were obtained from a man aged 18-30 years who received the YFV17D yellow fever vaccine.

This clonotype showed up just a few times. V usage is TRBV5-1 and J usage is TRBJ1-1, with 8 bases matching TRBD1. The length of the CDR3 is 15 residues. Looked up from germline, CDR1 is SGHRS and CDR2 is YFSETQ. The trim removed 2 bases at V and 1 base at J, leaving 4 bases unmatched. The CDR3 protein is CASSFTGTGNTEAFF. As DNA, the CDR3 is TGCGCCAGCAGCTTTACCGGGACAGGGAACACTGAAGCTTTCTTT. Full variable domain (remainder filled in from reference TRBV5-1 and TRBJ1-1): KAGVTQTPRYLIKTRGQQVTLSCSPISGHRSVSWYQQTPGQGLQFLFEYFSETQRNKGNFPGRFSGRQFSNSRSEMNVSTLELGDSALYLCASSFTGTGNTEAFFGQGTRLTVV.

This clonotype was seen ten or more times. The chain carries TRBV7-6 and TRBJ2-6; 16 nucleotides agree with TRBD2. The CDR3 has 19 amino acids. Per the germline V gene, CDR1 is SGHVS and CDR2 is FNYEAQ. The J segment lost 1 base and the V segment lost 4 bases, leaving 4 bases of the junction unmatched. CDR3 nucleotide sequence: TGTGCCAGCAGCTCGGGACTAGCGGGGGGGTGGTCTGGGGCCAACGTCCTGACTTTC. It is translated as CASSSGLAGGWSGANVLTF.

This clonotype appeared many times. The chain carries TRBV7-6 and TRBJ2-1; D gene ambiguous. This CDR3 is built from 13 residues. Per the germline V gene, CDR1 is SGHVS and CDR2 is FNYEAQ. Trimming stripped 1 base from V and 6 bases from J, with 7 bases between. The CDR3 DNA follows: TGTGCCAGCAGCTTAGATGGAAGCAATGAGCAGTTCTTC. As protein: CASSLDGSNEQFF.

The chain combines TRBV7-8 with TRBJ2-7, with D unresolved. This CDR3 has 18 amino acids. V was pared by 2 bases and J by 5 bases, with 25 bases between. Germline assignment: CDR1 SGHVS and CDR2 FQNEAQ. The CDR3 region has the DNA TGTGCCAGCAGCTTATTAGGGCAGGCGCTGGCCGGACCGAACGAGCAGTACTTC. The encoded protein is CASSLLGQALAGPNEQYF. Full variable domain (rest looked up from reference TRBV7-8 and TRBJ2-7): GAGVSQSPRYKVAKRGQDVALRCDPISGHVSLFWYQQALGQGPEFLTYFQNEAQLDKSGLPSDRFFAERPEGSVSTLKIQRTQQEDSAVYLCASSLLGQALAGPNEQYFGPGTRLTVT.

The table lists this clonotype with many counts. The V gene is TRBV20-1, the J gene TRBJ2-5; no definite D call. Germline V gives CDR1 DFQATT, CDR2 SNEGSKA (reference sequence). Trimming stripped 1 base from V and 2 bases from J, with 11 bases between. The CDR3 runs 14 residues. Written as DNA, the CDR3 is TGCAGTGCTAGAGGATACTCGAAGCAAGAGACCCAGTACTTC. This translates into CSARGYSKQETQYF.

The CDR3: CASSSMTGELFF. Here the CDR3 DNA reads TGTGCCAGCAGCTCCATGACCGGGGAGCTGTTTTTT. The chain carries TRBV7-2 and TRBJ2-2, with D unresolved. The CDR3 spans 12 residues. Trimming took 4 bases from V and 5 from J, leaving 5 bases between them. The germline V gene has CDR1 SGHTA and CDR2 FQGNSA.

The chain uses TRBV7-9 and TRBJ2-3; TRBD1 is a possible D gene (5 bases). With 2 bases removed from V and 4 bases from J, the gap between germline ends came to 10 bases. Germline CDR1 and CDR2: SEHNR and FQNEAQ (reference sequence). The CDR3 length is 14 residues. This CDR3 reads CASSLLQGSDTQYF. In nucleotides, the CDR3 is TGTGCCAGCAGCTTACTTCAGGGATCAGATACGCAGTATTTT.

This clonotype has only a few counts. The rearrangement joins TRBV7-2 to TRBJ1-5, with D possibly being TRBD1 (5 bases). Trimming shortened V by 2 bases and J by 4 bases, and 12 bases separated the two germline ends. The CDR3 spans 15 residues. Germline V gene sequence: CDR1 SGHTA, CDR2 FQGNSA. The CDR3 DNA reads as TGTGCCAGCAGCTTATATCGGGGGAGGAATCAGCCCCAGCATTTT. It yields the protein CASSLYRGRNQPQHF.

This clonotype was counted between two and nine times. The gene calls are TRBV27 and TRBJ2-5, with a possible D match to TRBD1 (5 bases). Trimming cost V 5 bases and J 5 bases, with 15 bases left between them. Germline V gives CDR1 MNHEY, CDR2 SMNVEV (reference sequence). This CDR3 contains 14 residues. The CDR3 spells CASSLQGTVETQYF. CDR3 sequence (DNA): TGTGCCAGCAGTCTCCAGGGTACGGTCGAGACCCAGTACTTC.

The CDR3 DNA is TGTGCCACCAGCAGAAACCCCGGGGGGGCAGGGCCCCAGCATTTT. Protein sequence: CATSRNPGGAGPQHF. This chain links TRBV15 with TRBJ1-5, with D perhaps matching TRBD1 (6 bases). Trimming took off 2 bases at V and 9 bases at J, with 17 bases between the two ends. The CDR3 has 15 residues. CDR1 is LNHNV and CDR2 is YYDKDF in the germline V gene (reference sequence). Looking up the rest from reference TRBV15 and TRBJ1-5 gives the full variable domain: DAMVIQNPRYQVTQFGKPVTLSCSQTLNHNVMYWYQQKSSQAPKLLFHYYDKDFNNEADTPDNFQSRRPNTSFCFLDIRSPGLGDTAMYLCATSRNPGGAGPQHFGDGTRLSIL.

In this sample, this clonotype turned up many times. The rearrangement links TRBV12-3 or TRBV12-4 to TRBJ1-1; TRBD1 is a possible D gene (6 bases). The CDR3 sequence is 11 residues long. V dropped 6 bases and J dropped 8 bases, with 10 bases sitting between them. The CDR3 DNA reads TGTGCCAGCAGACTTACAGGGGAAGCTTTCTTT. It encodes CASRLTGEAFF.

A word on this clonotype: A much more abundant neighbour one base away suggests this may be a read error. V is TRBV15 and J is TRBJ2-1; TRBD1 matches 8 bases. CDR3 length: 16 amino acids. Germline V gene sequence: CDR1 LNHNV, CDR2 YYDKDF (reference sequence). The CDR3: CSTSTGTGVSYNEQFF. The CDR3 nucleotides are TGTTCCACCAGCACCGGGACAGGCGTGTCCTACAATGAGCAGTTCTTC.

The J gene is TRBJ2-1, the V gene TRBV18; D unclear. V was cut by 4 bases and J by 9 bases, with 10 bases left in between. Germline V gene data show CDR1 as KGHSH and CDR2 as LQKENI. This CDR3 comprises 12 residues. CDR3 bases: TGTGCCAGCTCACTTATCAAGGCTGAGCAGTTCTTC. Its translation: CASSLIKAEQFF.

The chain links TRBV20-1 to TRBJ2-5, with a possible D match to TRBD2 (6 bases). V lost 5 bases and J 4 bases, leaving 17 bases between the germline ends. The CDR3 length is 14 residues. The germline V gene has CDR1 DFQATT and CDR2 SNEGSKA (reference sequence). The CDR3 DNA reads as TGCAGTGCTGCCCCGGGAGTCCCAGGAGAGACCCAGTACTTC. Translating it yields CSAAPGVPGETQYF.

This chain links TRBV4-1 with TRBJ2-7; D assignment may be TRBD1 or TRBD2 (5 bases each). Germline lookup yields CDR1 MGHRA and CDR2 YSYEKL. The CDR3 has 14 amino acids. V lost 1 base and J 2 bases, leaving 9 bases between the germline ends. In DNA, the CDR3 is TGCGCCAGCAGCCAAGGGTGGGGACCCTACGAGCAGTACTTC. It encodes CASSQGWGPYEQYF.

The rearrangement uses TRBV30 and TRBJ2-1; 7 bases map to TRBD2. V was pared by 3 bases and J by 5 bases, with 7 bases of the junction left unmatched. The germline V gene encodes CDR1 GTSNPN and CDR2 SVGIG (reference sequence). CDR3 size: 14 residues. The CDR3 region is CAWRIAGENNEQFF. In DNA, the CDR3 is TGTGCCTGGAGGATCGCGGGGGAGAACAATGAGCAGTTCTTC.

This chain joins TRBV5-1 and TRBJ2-7; D not certain. V was cut by 5 bases and J by 1 base, with 7 bases left in between. Germline CDR1 is SGHRS and CDR2 is YFSETQ. This CDR3 contains 12 residues. The CDR3 here is CASSTESYEQYF. CDR3 coding DNA: TGCGCCAGCAGTACAGAATCCTACGAGCAGTACTTC.

The V and J genes are TRBV28 and TRBJ1-1; D call uncertain. The germline V gene has CDR1 MDHEN and CDR2 SYDVKM. The V end lost 5 bases, the J end lost 1 base, and 14 bases lay between the germline ends. CDR3 length: 15 residues. The CDR3 loop is CASSETLSGNTEAFF. The CDR3 bases are TGTGCCAGCAGTGAGACGTTATCGGGGAACACTGAAGCTTTCTTT.

This clonotype was seen a handful of times. The V gene is TRBV6-5, the J gene TRBJ2-3; the D gene is possibly TRBD1 (5 bases). V lost 2 bases to trimming and J lost 1 base, with 13 bases between them. The CDR3 has 16 amino acids. Germline V CDR1 and CDR2: MNHEY, SVGAGI. The CDR3 sequence: CASSYIPLGRTDTQYF. The CDR3 region has the DNA TGTGCCAGCAGTTACATACCCTTGGGGCGCACAGATACGCAGTATTTT.

In its sample, this clonotype was seen a few times. This chain links TRBV20-1 with TRBJ2-5; TRBD2 agrees at 11 bases. The CDR3 is 15 residues long. Germline V CDR1 and CDR2: DFQATT, SNEGSKA (reference sequence). V trimming: 5 bases; J trimming: 5 bases; junction bases outside the gene matches: 10. Here the CDR3 DNA reads TGCAGTGCTGCGACTAGCGGGGCTTTTTCGGAGACCCAGTACTTC. Translating it yields CSAATSGAFSETQYF.

This clonotype was detected many times. V usage is TRBV5-1 and J usage is TRBJ2-1; D is perhaps TRBD2 (6 bases). CDR3 length: 16 amino acids. Germline V lookup: CDR1 SGHRS, CDR2 YFSETQ. Trimming shortened V by 4 bases and J by 0 bases, and 14 bases separated the two germline ends. The CDR3 is CASSRDSPSSYNEQFF. For the CDR3, the DNA is TGCGCCAGCAGCCGGGACTCCCCTAGCTCCTACAATGAGCAGTTCTTC.